The sequence of this TCR beta chain was determined in a study of cytomegalovirus exposure and HLA in healthy donors. Assay: immunoSEQ multiplex PCR; the TCRdb copy retains only in-frame clones and omits some. The data hold under 250,000 clones, with around 80% observed a single time. Germline trimming cut 3 bases from V and 2 bases from J; bases unmatched to any gene: 3. Germline CDR1 and CDR2: SGHNT and YYREEE (reference sequence). The CDR3 loop spans 16 amino acids. The TCR comes from a woman aged 25-40 years in good health and CMV-seronegative. Sequenced material: PBMCs. The gene calls are TRBV5-4 and TRBJ2-3; 13 bases line up with TRBD2. In nucleotides, the CDR3 is TGTGCCAGCAGCTCGGGACTAGCGGGGATCACAGATACGCAGTATTTT. Protein sequence: CASSSGLAGITDTQYF.